This TCR beta chain was captured in a study of cytomegalovirus exposure and HLA in healthy donors. The CDR3 is 16 amino acids. With V trimmed by 3 bases and J by 8 bases, 8 bases remained unmatched. Per germline, CDR1 PRHDT and CDR2 FYEKMQ (reference sequence). The PCR employed 60 Vbeta primers together with 13 Jbeta primers. This table comes from immunoSEQ multiplex PCR, and its TCRdb copy is limited to in-frame clones, with some not included. Of about 99,000 clones listed, about three quarters are singletons. The sample comprised PBMCs. The sequence came from a woman aged 18-29 years in good health and CMV-seropositive. J is TRBJ2-1 and V is TRBV13; 12 nucleotides match TRBD2. CDR3 region: CASSFSSSGGVHEQFF. The DNA of the CDR3 is TGTGCCAGCAGCTTTTCCTCTAGCGGGGGGGTCCATGAGCAGTTCTTC.